Sequencing of this T cell receptor beta chain was carried out in a study of cytomegalovirus exposure and HLA in healthy donors. Findings and caveats of the study: In vitro assays verified that a few CMV-associated chains recognized CMV antigens specifically. Associated with cytomegalovirus, according to the listing, were about 160 TCR beta chains.

CDR3 length: 15 amino acids. Germline values: CDR1 SGHNT, CDR2 YYREEE (reference sequence). To note about this clone: The antigen is unknown.

PCR was performed using 60 Vbeta and 13 Jbeta primers. The protocol was immunoSEQ multiplex PCR, while the TCRdb copy is restricted to in-frame clones and leaves out a portion. With about 76,000 clones in the sample, the ten largest clones hold 4% to 5.5%. Though nominally healthy at sampling, donors likely had unrecorded immune exposures. The clonotype comes from a woman aged 40-49 years in good health and CMV-seropositive. The sample comprised PBMCs. The gene calls are TRBV5-4 and TRBJ2-5, with TRBD1 matching over 10 bases. Near its end, the DNA agrees better with TRBJ2-7, so the J call may be wrong. This CDR3 is CASSLGGQGGYEQYF. Here the CDR3 DNA reads TGTGCCAGCAGCTTGGGAGGACAGGGGGGGTACGAGCAGTACTTC.